One sample yielded the 22 T cell receptor beta chains listed below, sequenced in a study of T cells in Graves' hyperthyroidism and ophthalmopathy. TCR beta CDR3 region amplification was performed from RNA transcripts. Primed by the HTBI set, a first-round RT-PCR was run on the TCR CDR3. TCRdb redid the calling of the multiplex PCR reads with MiXCR, one entry per CDR3 protein. The sample yields 220,000 or so distinct CDR3 sequences, around 17% seen once. Sequencing used blood. These receptors all come from a woman between 18 and 29 years old with Graves' ophthalmopathy.

The chain links TRBV14 to TRBJ2-3; D may be TRBD1 (5 bases). Per the germline V gene, CDR1 is SGHDN and CDR2 is FVKESK. The CDR3 has 16 residues. V lost 1 base, J lost 3 bases, and 14 bases lay in between. This CDR3 is CASSQVLAGWTDTQYF. Here the CDR3 DNA reads TGTGCCAGCAGCCAAGTGCTGGCAGGGTGGACAGATACGCAGTATTTT.

Ten or more counts support this clonotype. The rearrangement joins TRBV20-1 to TRBJ2-1; 9 nucleotides line up with TRBD2. Unmatched junction bases numbered 8, after V lost 4 bases and J lost 4 bases. In germline, CDR1 is DFQATT, CDR2 SNEGSKA (reference sequence). The CDR3 has 15 amino acids. The CDR3 DNA follows: TGCAGTGCTATTAGCGGGGGAGCTATATACAATGAGCAGTTCTTC. Protein: CSAISGGAIYNEQFF.

This clonotype was recorded at least ten times. The V call is TRBV28, the J call TRBJ1-1, with TRBD1 as a possible D gene (6 bases). The CDR3 contains 12 residues. V was clipped by 3 bases and J by 7 bases, with 9 bases between them. Germline-derived CDR1 and CDR2 are MDHEN and SYDVKM. The CDR3: CASSLARGEAFF. The CDR3 DNA reads TGTGCCAGCAGTTTGGCCAGGGGTGAAGCTTTCTTT.

This clonotype appeared many times. The chain employs TRBV19 and TRBJ1-2; D possibly corresponds to TRBD1 (6 bases). Germline loops: CDR1 LNHDA, CDR2 SQIVND (reference sequence). V lost 1 base, J lost 4 bases, and 10 bases lay in between. This CDR3 is built from 14 residues. DNA for the CDR3: TGTGCCAGTAGTATAGGGACAGATGTCTATGGCTACACCTTC. Its translation: CASSIGTDVYGYTF.

This clonotype came up many times. The V and J genes are TRBV9 and TRBJ2-7; D gene uncertain. Germline loops: CDR1 SGDLS, CDR2 YYNGEE. Trimming cost V 0 bases and J 1 base, with 17 bases left between them. This CDR3 is 17 amino acids long. The DNA of the CDR3 is TGTGCCAGCAGCGTAGGCGAGGACCTGATATTGTCCTACGAGCAGTACTTC. This sequence encodes CASSVGEDLILSYEQYF.

This clonotype was counted many times. CDR3 sequence: CASSLGYSSTNEQFF. The CDR3 bases are TGCGCCAGCAGCTTGGGTTATTCCTCCACTAATGAGCAGTTCTTC. The chain joins TRBV5-1 to TRBJ2-1; no clear D gene. Trimming cost V 0 bases and J 7 bases, with 14 bases left between them. Per the germline V gene, CDR1 is SGHRS and CDR2 is YFSETQ. The CDR3 is 15 residues long. The full variable domain, its missing parts supplied by reference TRBV5-1 and TRBJ2-1, is KAGVTQTPRYLIKTRGQQVTLSCSPISGHRSVSWYQQTPGQGLQFLFEYFSETQRNKGNFPGRFSGRQFSNSRSEMNVSTLELGDSALYLCASSLGYSSTNEQFFGPGTRLTVL.

This clonotype was recorded at least ten times. The J gene is TRBJ2-3, the V gene TRBV4-3; 9 bases are a match to TRBD2. V lost 1 base and J lost 7; bases outside the gene matches: 6. The CDR3 is 15 residues long. Germline assignment: CDR1 LGHNA and CDR2 YSLEER. CDR3 in amino acids: CASSQGGSGRYTQYF. The CDR3 DNA sequence: TGCGCCAGCAGCCAAGGAGGTAGCGGGAGATATACGCAGTATTTT.

CDR3 sequence reads: CASSQDPRTSGEQYF. The CDR3 DNA follows: TGTGCCAGCAGCCAAGATCCTAGGACTAGTGGCGAGCAGTACTTC. This chain joins TRBV3-1 and TRBJ2-7; TRBD2 matches 7 bases. This CDR3 spans 15 amino acids. Unmatched junction bases numbered 8, after V lost 0 bases and J lost 6 bases. CDR1 and CDR2 (germline): LGHDT, YNNKEL (reference sequence).

This clonotype came up many times. V gene TRBV28 combines with J gene TRBJ2-6; no reliable D call. The ends were cut back, 6 bases at V and 0 bases at J, with 12 bases in the middle. Germline V gives CDR1 MDHEN, CDR2 SYDVKM. There are 16 residues in the CDR3. The DNA for the CDR3 is TGTGCCAGCAGCCCTAGGAAGGGCTCTGGGGCCAACGTCCTGACTTTC. Translation: CASSPRKGSGANVLTF.

A few counts support this clonotype. The rearrangement joins TRBV5-6 to TRBJ1-2; D gene ambiguous. Trimming stripped 0 bases from V and 0 bases from J, with 9 bases between. This CDR3 is built from 15 residues. Germline V gene sequence: CDR1 SGHDT, CDR2 YYEEEE. CDR3 DNA sequence: TGTGCCAGCAGCTTGGAGAGAAAAGCTAACTATGGCTACACCTTC. It codes for CASSLERKANYGYTF. The complete variable domain, with remaining parts taken from reference TRBV5-6 and TRBJ1-2, reads DAGVTQSPTHLIKTRGQQVTLRCSPKSGHDTVSWYQQALGQGPQFIFQYYEEEERQRGNFPDRFSGHQFPNYSSELNVNALLLGDSALYLCASSLERKANYGYTFGSGTRLTVV.

Many counts were recorded for this clonotype. V is TRBV30 and J is TRBJ2-7, with D tentatively TRBD1 or TRBD2 (6 bases each). Germline CDR1 GTSNPN, CDR2 SVGIG (reference sequence). V lost 2 bases and J 5 bases, leaving 13 bases between the germline ends. The CDR3 totals 13 residues. Here the CDR3 reads CAWSKSGANEQYF. Written as DNA, the CDR3 is TGTGCCTGGAGTAAGTCGGGGGCCAACGAGCAGTACTTC.

This clonotype was picked up many times. One base away lies a much larger clone, so this may be a sequencing read error. The chain couples TRBV7-8 to TRBJ1-5, with 7 bases lining up with TRBD1. Germline V lookup: CDR1 SGHVS, CDR2 FQNEAQ. The ends lost 5 bases at V and 6 bases at J; junction bases unmatched: 7. This CDR3 is built from 14 residues. CDR3 nucleotides: TGTGCCAGCAGCCGACAGGGTAGGGGTCAGCCCCAGCATTTT. Translation: CASSRQGRGQPQHF.

This clonotype was seen at least ten times. The junction and the germline gene differ at one end; a read error may be behind it. V usage is TRBV6-5 and J usage is TRBJ2-7, with TRBD1 identical over 8 bases. Germline V gives CDR1 MNHEY, CDR2 SVGAGI. The CDR3 is 14 amino acids. The CDR3 nucleotides read TGTGCCAGCAGTAACTCAGTGACAGGGGTCGAGCAGTACTTC. It encodes CASSNSVTGVEQYF.

This clonotype showed up many times. V gene TRBV29-1 combines with J gene TRBJ1-1; D unclear. V was clipped by 3 bases and J by 2 bases, with 7 bases between them. CDR1 is SQVTM, CDR2 ANQGSEA, per germline. This CDR3 comprises 12 residues. This CDR3 reads CSVDNSNTEAFF. In DNA, the CDR3 is TGCAGCGTTGATAACAGCAACACTGAAGCTTTCTTT.

The CDR3 loop reads CASSYWPSELGTDTQYF. The CDR3 bases are TGTGCCAGCAGTTACTGGCCCTCCGAGCTAGGGACAGATACGCAGTATTTT. The rearrangement joins TRBV6-2 or TRBV6-3 to TRBJ2-3; D unresolved. Germline V gives CDR1 MNHEY, CDR2 SVGEGT. The CDR3 length is 17 residues. Trimming left V 1 base short and J 3 bases short, with 17 bases between.

This clonotype was counted many times. The chain uses TRBV5-1 and TRBJ1-4, with TRBD1 as a possible D gene (5 bases). The CDR3 spans 14 residues. Germline lookup yields CDR1 SGHRS and CDR2 YFSETQ. Trimming removed 4 bases at V and 1 base at J, with 8 bases between. The CDR3 protein is CASSLGGTNEKLFF. The DNA for the CDR3 is TGCGCCAGCAGCCTCGGGGGAACTAATGAAAAACTGTTTTTT.

Ten or more counts support this clonotype. The V gene is TRBV5-1, the J gene TRBJ1-4, with 10 positions matching TRBD1. J was trimmed by 0 bases and V by 4 bases; bases with no gene match: 3. This CDR3 is built from 16 residues. Germline V lookup: CDR1 SGHRS, CDR2 YFSETQ. The CDR3 region is CASSLGQGATNEKLFF. The CDR3 bases are TGCGCCAGCAGCCTCGGACAGGGGGCAACTAATGAAAAACTGTTTTTT.

This clonotype occurred many times. The chain recombines TRBV27 with TRBJ2-7; a possible D gene is TRBD1 (6 bases). Between the trimmed V and J ends, which lost 6 bases and 0 bases, there was a span of 15 bases. CDR3 size: 15 residues. Germline V gene sequence: CDR1 MNHEY, CDR2 SMNVEV (reference sequence). In DNA, the CDR3 is TGTGCCAGCAGCACCCAATGGACAGTCTCCTACGAGCAGTACTTC. It translates to CASSTQWTVSYEQYF.

This clonotype was seen ten or more times. This chain joins TRBV15 and TRBJ1-5, with 9 positions matching TRBD1. Trimming took 0 bases from V and 5 from J; bases not matched to a gene: 5. Germline values: CDR1 LNHNV, CDR2 YYDKDF (reference sequence). The CDR3 covers 16 residues. As DNA, the CDR3 is TGTGCCACCAGCAGAGACGCACAGGGGGCGCATCAGCCCCAGCATTTT. Translation: CATSRDAQGAHQPQHF.

This clonotype was detected many times. The chain links TRBV7-3 to TRBJ1-2, with TRBD1 identical over 7 bases. Germline CDR1 is SGHTA and CDR2 is FQGTGA. V shed 5 bases, J shed 8 bases, and the junction held 5 bases outside the gene matches. This CDR3 has 12 amino acids. CDR3 nucleotide sequence: TGTGCCAGCAGCCGTGACAGGGTCGGCTACACCTTC. It is translated as CASSRDRVGYTF. Full variable domain (outside the CDR3, taken from reference TRBV7-3 and TRBJ1-2): GAGVSQTPSNKVTEKGKYVELRCDPISGHTALYWYRQSLGQGPEFLIYFQGTGAADDSGLPNDRFFAVRPEGSVSTLKIQRTERGDSAVYLCASSRDRVGYTFGSGTRLTVV.

For this clonotype: A much larger clonotype is one base distant, so this may be a read error. V and J are TRBV3-1 and TRBJ2-1; D may be TRBD1 (5 bases). The V gene lost 5 bases and the J gene lost 4 bases, with 18 bases spanning the gap. Germline V gives CDR1 LGHDT, CDR2 YNNKEL (reference sequence). The CDR3 has 16 residues. This CDR3 is CASSAGQGSFYNEQFF. CDR3 bases: TGTGCCAGCAGCGCAGGGCAGGGCAGTTTTTACAATGAGCAGTTCTTC.

This clonotype was recorded at least ten times. The genes are TRBV27 and TRBJ2-7; possible D gene TRBD1, 5 bases. V lost 5 bases to trimming and J lost 0 bases, with 14 bases between them. There are 15 residues in the CDR3. Germline CDR1 reads MNHEY; CDR2 reads SMNVEV (reference sequence). CDR3 in DNA: TGTGCCAGCAGTCCCACCAGGGTAACCTCCTACGAGCAGTACTTC. It is translated as CASSPTRVTSYEQYF.